A single sample gave rise to the 31 T cell receptor beta chains below, sequenced in a study of Tregs in tolerant kidney transplant recipients. Only in-frame clones appear in the TCRdb table, and some are missing; sequencing was by immunoSEQ multiplex PCR. The top ten hold 0.46% of the sample, which has nearly 95,000 clones, approximately 94% seen once. This specimen consisted of CD4+ T cells from blood, obtained before the transplant. These receptors were taken from a human donor who received a combined kidney and bone marrow transplant.

This chain connects TRBV2 to TRBJ1-1; possible D gene TRBD1, 5 bases. The germline CDR1 and CDR2 sequences are SNHLY and FYNNEI. Deletions cut 6 bases from V and 1 base from J, with 12 bases between. This CDR3 is 14 amino acids long. The CDR3 DNA reads as TGTGCCAGCAGCCGGGCTAGGGGGAACACTGAAGCTTTCTTT. Encoded protein: CASSRARGNTEAFF.

The rearrangement joins TRBV7-3 to TRBJ2-5; 11 bases line up with TRBD2. The J call may be incorrect, as the DNA end agrees better with TRBJ2-7. The CDR3 covers 17 residues. Germline assignment: CDR1 SGHTA and CDR2 FQGTGA. The CDR3 protein is CASSLEKTGTSGSEQYF. The CDR3 nucleotides read TGTGCCAGCAGTTTGGAGAAAACCGGGACTAGCGGTTCCGAGCAGTACTTC.

This clone occurred once. The V and J genes are TRBV5-1 and TRBJ2-7; the D gene is possibly TRBD1 (6 bases). The CDR3 covers 16 residues. Trimming took 4 bases from V and 2 from J, leaving 19 bases between them. The germline V gene has CDR1 SGHRS and CDR2 YFSETQ. This CDR3 is CASSPFRRGITYEQYF. In nucleotides, the CDR3 is TGCGCCAGCAGCCCCTTCCGCAGGGGTATTACCTACGAGCAGTACTTC.

Details on this clone: An end of the junction differs from the germline gene, which may be a read error. The rearrangement uses TRBV5-1 and TRBJ1-6, with 9 bases fitting TRBD1. This CDR3 has 15 amino acids. The germline V gene has CDR1 SGHRS and CDR2 YFSETQ. In DNA form, the CDR3 reads TGCGCCAGCAGCTTGAGGGACAGGGATAATTCCCCCCTCCACTTT. Residues: CASSLRDRDNSPLHF.

The V and J genes are TRBV4-3 and TRBJ2-3; 8 bases map to TRBD2. After removal of 3 bases from V and 0 bases from J, the junction contained 14 bases not matched to a gene. Germline CDR1 is LGHNA and CDR2 is YSLEER. The CDR3 is made up of 19 amino acids. CDR3 sequence: CASSQLDPRGGASTDTQYF. CDR3 bases: TGCGCCAGCAGCCAGCTCGACCCCCGGGGGGGGGCGAGCACAGATACGCAGTATTTT.

This sequence joins TRBV11-2 and TRBJ1-5; 7 bases fit TRBD1. Per the germline V gene, CDR1 is SGHAT and CDR2 is FQNNGV. The CDR3 covers 14 residues. V lost 5 bases and J lost 5; bases outside the gene matches: 6. CDR3 coding DNA: TGTGCCAGCAGCCGGACAGGCGGCCATCAGCCCCAGCATTTT. This sequence encodes CASSRTGGHQPQHF. The variable domain in full, with the rest retrieved from reference TRBV11-2 and TRBJ1-5, is EAGVAQSPRYKIIEKRQSVAFWCNPISGHATLYWYQQILGQGPKLLIQFQNNGVVDDSQLPKDRFSAERLKGVDSTLKIQPAKLEDSAVYLCASSRTGGHQPQHFGDGTRLSIL.

This sequence joins TRBV30 and TRBJ2-5; 8 nucleotides match TRBD1. TRBJ2-7 matches the DNA end more closely, so the J call is doubtful. The CDR3 spans 20 residues. Germline V lookup: CDR1 GTSNPN, CDR2 SVGIG (reference sequence). The CDR3: CAWSVTGIGKYRGTSYEQYF. The CDR3 DNA sequence: TGTGCCTGGAGTGTAACGGGCATTGGCAAATACAGGGGGACCTCCTACGAGCAGTACTTC.

The chain carries TRBV28 and TRBJ1-5; D remains unclear. From germline, CDR1 is MDHEN and CDR2 SYDVKM. Trimming removed 2 bases from V and 0 bases from J, with 8 bases in between. The CDR3 runs 15 residues. The CDR3 sequence: CASSLQILSNQPQHF. DNA of the CDR3: TGTGCCAGCAGTTTACAGATCCTTAGCAATCAGCCCCAGCATTTT.

The genes are TRBV19 and TRBJ2-7; 7 bases line up with TRBD2. Germline V lookup: CDR1 LNHDA, CDR2 SQIVND (reference sequence). The CDR3 is 17 residues long. The V and J ends lost 4 bases and 0 bases, in that order; junction bases with no gene match: 12. The CDR3 reads CASSKYRGLGSSYEQYF. CDR3 nucleotide sequence: TGTGCCAGTAGTAAATATCGTGGACTAGGGAGCTCCTACGAGCAGTACTTC.

This chain joins TRBV5-8 and TRBJ1-1; D remains unclear. Germline V lookup: CDR1 SGHTS, CDR2 YDEGEE. Trimming removed 5 bases from V and 6 bases from J, with 23 bases in between. The CDR3 has 16 amino acids. CDR3 in amino acids: CASSPIPRAGSAEAFF. The CDR3 DNA is TGTGCCAGCAGTCCCATCCCTAGGGCGGGTAGCGCTGAAGCTTTCTTT.

The V gene is TRBV19, the J gene TRBJ2-4; TRBD2 might be the D (6 bases). The CDR3 consists of 15 residues. Trimming removed 4 bases from V and 4 bases from J, with 14 bases in between. From germline, CDR1 is LNHDA and CDR2 SQIVND (reference sequence). CDR3: CASSTPGSGKNIQYF. CDR3 in DNA: TGTGCCAGTAGTACCCCCGGCAGCGGGAAAAACATTCAGTACTTC.

The chain combines TRBV18 with TRBJ1-2, with D perhaps matching TRBD1 (6 bases). This CDR3 is 17 amino acids long. The germline gives CDR1 KGHSH, CDR2 LQKENI. Trimming took 2 bases from V and 6 from J, leaving 22 bases between them. The CDR3 DNA reads as TGTGCCAGCTCACCAGCAGCTCCCCAGGGGCAGTTCCATGGCTACACCTTC. It codes for CASSPAAPQGQFHGYTF.

This clone was seen just once. This sequence joins TRBV5-5 and TRBJ2-4, with D tentatively TRBD2 (6 bases). Germline lookup yields CDR1 SGHKS and CDR2 YYEKEE (reference sequence). The CDR3 runs to 16 residues. V was shortened by 0 bases and J by 8 bases, with 18 bases between the two germline ends. The CDR3 DNA reads TGTGCCAGCAGCTTGGCTCCGAGACAACCGGGGGACATTCAGTACTTC. Amino acids: CASSLAPRQPGDIQYF.

This chain links TRBV18 with TRBJ2-3; D remains unclear. Trimming shortened V by 3 bases and J by 2 bases, and 9 bases separated the two germline ends. CDR3 length: 14 amino acids. Per the germline V gene, CDR1 is KGHSH and CDR2 is LQKENI. The CDR3 sequence: CASSPVRLTDTQYF. CDR3 sequence (DNA): TGTGCCAGCTCACCGGTCCGACTCACAGATACGCAGTATTTT.

The chain has TRBV5-1 and TRBJ2-1, with 9 positions matching TRBD2. Losses at the gene ends were 3 bases for V and 6 bases for J; bases not matched to a gene: 16. The CDR3 is 18 amino acids. Germline CDR1 reads SGHRS; CDR2 reads YFSETQ. DNA for the CDR3: TGCGCCAGCAGCTACTACCCTATAGCGGGAGCTTCGCTCAATGAGCAGTTCTTC. Its protein product is CASSYYPIAGASLNEQFF.

This clone is a singleton in its sample. The genes are TRBV5-1 and TRBJ2-2; D possibly corresponds to TRBD2 (5 bases). CDR1 SGHRS and CDR2 YFSETQ come from the germline V gene. This CDR3 has 16 residues. Trimming cost V 0 bases and J 4 bases, with 13 bases left between them. For the CDR3, the DNA is TGCGCCAGCAGCTTGGCCAGGCTAGCCCTCACCGGGGAGCTGTTTTTT. Amino acids: CASSLARLALTGELFF.

V usage is TRBV28 and J usage is TRBJ1-1; D not resolved. This CDR3 comprises 14 residues. Germline V gene data show CDR1 as MDHEN and CDR2 as SYDVKM. V was cut by 3 bases and J by 4 bases, with 12 bases left in between. The CDR3 here is CASSFGQRATEAFF. DNA of the CDR3: TGTGCCAGCAGTTTCGGTCAGCGGGCCACTGAAGCTTTCTTT.

The V and J genes are TRBV7-6 and TRBJ2-5, with D perhaps matching TRBD1 (6 bases). The end of the DNA is better explained by TRBJ2-7, so the J call may be wrong. The CDR3 sequence is 14 residues long. The germline V gene has CDR1 SGHVS and CDR2 FNYEAQ. The CDR3 protein is CASSRKTGDYEQYF. The DNA for the CDR3 is TGTGCCAGCAGCCGAAAGACAGGAGACTACGAGCAGTACTTC.

This chain joins TRBV19 and TRBJ1-3; D unclear. Trimming removed 0 bases at V and 0 bases at J, with 3 bases between. Germline V lookup: CDR1 LNHDA, CDR2 SQIVND (reference sequence). The CDR3 loop spans 14 amino acids. CDR3 in amino acids: CASSIDLSGNTIYF. The CDR3 nucleotides read TGTGCCAGTAGTATAGATCTCTCTGGAAACACCATATATTTT. The variable domain in full, with the rest retrieved from reference TRBV19 and TRBJ1-3, is DGGITQSPKYLFRKEGQNVTLSCEQNLNHDAMYWYRQDPGQGLRLIYYSQIVNDFQKGDIAEGYSVSREKKESFPLTVTSAQKNPTAFYLCASSIDLSGNTIYFGEGSWLTVV.

This sequence joins TRBV5-3 and TRBJ2-1, with TRBD1 identical over 9 bases. TRBV5-3 is placed among ORFs of uncertain function. V trimming: 0 bases; J trimming: 5 bases; junction bases outside the gene matches: 0. The CDR3 totals 14 residues. This chain's CDR3 is CARSLGDRDNEQFF. Here the CDR3 DNA reads TGTGCCAGAAGCTTGGGGGACAGGGACAATGAGCAGTTCTTC.

The CDR3 DNA reads as TGTGCCAGCAGCTTAATTTCCATGAACACTGAAGCTTTCTTT. Its translation is CASSLISMNTEAFF. The chain carries TRBV5-4 and TRBJ1-1; D gene ambiguous. Trimming removed 2 bases from V and 0 bases from J, with 8 bases in between. Germline assignment: CDR1 SGHNT and CDR2 YYREEE (reference sequence). This CDR3 is 14 amino acids long.

This clone was seen only once. The V and J genes are TRBV18 and TRBJ2-2, with 10 bases identical to TRBD1. The CDR3 has 16 residues. The ends lost 3 bases at V and 4 bases at J; junction bases unmatched: 5. In germline, CDR1 is KGHSH, CDR2 LQKENI. The CDR3 loop is CASSPRQGAPTGELFF. The CDR3 DNA is TGTGCCAGCTCACCCCGACAGGGGGCGCCCACCGGGGAGCTGTTTTTT.

The genes are TRBV12-5 and TRBJ2-3, with TRBD2 matching 14 bases. The V and J ends lost 6 bases and 4 bases, in that order; junction bases with no gene match: 6. The CDR3 is 16 residues long. Germline CDR1 is LGHNT and CDR2 is FRNRAP. This CDR3 is CASGPGLAGDSDTQYF. The CDR3 nucleotides read TGTGCTAGTGGACCGGGACTAGCGGGAGATTCAGATACGCAGTATTTT.

This clone came up once. The chain is built from TRBV7-2 and TRBJ2-3; 13 bases align to TRBD2. J lost 3 bases, V lost 5 bases, and 2 bases had no gene match. Germline CDR1 is SGHTA and CDR2 is FQGNSA. The CDR3 runs 15 residues. CDR3 coding DNA: TGTGCCAGCAGCCGGACTAGCGGGAGAACAGATACGCAGTATTTT. Translating gives CASSRTSGRTDTQYF.

V usage is TRBV9 and J usage is TRBJ1-4; no reliable D call. The CDR3 has 15 residues. V gave up 3 bases and J gave up 4 bases, with 13 bases separating them. Looked up from germline, CDR1 is SGDLS and CDR2 is YYNGEE. This CDR3 reads CASSESGANNEKLFF. The DNA of the CDR3 is TGTGCCAGCAGCGAATCGGGAGCCAATAATGAAAAACTGTTTTTT.

This chain links TRBV5-1 with TRBJ2-5, with 8 bases aligning to TRBD1. CDR1 is SGHRS and CDR2 is YFSETQ in the germline V gene. The V and J ends lost 6 bases and 1 base, in that order; junction bases with no gene match: 8. The CDR3 extends over 15 amino acids. The CDR3: CASNLDRGPQETQYF. As DNA, the CDR3 is TGCGCCAGCAACTTAGACAGGGGCCCCCAAGAGACCCAGTACTTC.

This clone has just one count. The V gene is TRBV25-1, the J gene TRBJ2-7, with TRBD1 matching 8 bases. Trimming removed 7 bases from V and 2 bases from J; junction bases left unmatched: 16. Germline CDR1 MGHDK, CDR2 SYGVNS. The CDR3 runs 17 residues. The CDR3 DNA reads as TGTGCCAGCACCCAAAATGTGGACAGGGCCAAAACCTACGAGCAGTACTTC. It codes for CASTQNVDRAKTYEQYF.

This clone was counted once. This chain links TRBV5-6 with TRBJ2-7; TRBD1 matches 9 bases. The CDR3 length is 14 residues. V was pared by 9 bases and J by 3 bases, with 10 bases of the junction left unmatched. The germline V gene has CDR1 SGHDT and CDR2 YYEEEE. The CDR3 is CATAFGTGIYEQYF. CDR3 sequence (DNA): TGTGCCACCGCCTTTGGGACAGGGATCTACGAGCAGTACTTC.

The chain joins TRBV15 to TRBJ2-5; D remains ambiguous. Deletions cut 0 bases from V and 1 base from J, with 6 bases between. The V gene's germline CDR1 is LNHNV and CDR2 YYDKDF (reference sequence). The CDR3 runs 14 residues. CDR3 amino acids: CATSRDYSQETQYF. As DNA, the CDR3 is TGTGCCACCAGCAGAGATTACAGCCAAGAGACCCAGTACTTC.

The V and J genes are TRBV30 and TRBJ1-6; no clear D gene. The CDR3 length is 15 residues. Trimming took 4 bases from V and 9 from J, leaving 19 bases between them. CDR1 and CDR2 (germline): GTSNPN, SVGIG (reference sequence). CDR3 in amino acids: CAWTRRLGIGSPLHF. In DNA, the CDR3 is TGTGCCTGGACCCGAAGACTCGGAATAGGTTCACCCCTCCACTTT. Complete variable domain (other parts from reference TRBV30 and TRBJ1-6): SQTIHQWPATLVQPVGSPLSLECTVEGTSNPNLYWYRQAAGRGLQLLFYSVGIGQISSEVPQNLSASRPQDRQFILSSKKLLLSDSGFYLCAWTRRLGIGSPLHFGNGTRLTVT.

The J gene is TRBJ1-4, the V gene TRBV10-3; tentative D call: TRBD1 (5 bases). CDR1 is ENHRY and CDR2 is SYGVKD in the germline V gene. This CDR3 comprises 13 residues. V lost 10 bases and J 8 bases, leaving 17 bases between the germline ends. The CDR3 region is CATRGGTGEKLFF. CDR3 nucleotide sequence: TGTGCCACGAGAGGAGGGACGGGCGAAAAACTGTTTTTT.